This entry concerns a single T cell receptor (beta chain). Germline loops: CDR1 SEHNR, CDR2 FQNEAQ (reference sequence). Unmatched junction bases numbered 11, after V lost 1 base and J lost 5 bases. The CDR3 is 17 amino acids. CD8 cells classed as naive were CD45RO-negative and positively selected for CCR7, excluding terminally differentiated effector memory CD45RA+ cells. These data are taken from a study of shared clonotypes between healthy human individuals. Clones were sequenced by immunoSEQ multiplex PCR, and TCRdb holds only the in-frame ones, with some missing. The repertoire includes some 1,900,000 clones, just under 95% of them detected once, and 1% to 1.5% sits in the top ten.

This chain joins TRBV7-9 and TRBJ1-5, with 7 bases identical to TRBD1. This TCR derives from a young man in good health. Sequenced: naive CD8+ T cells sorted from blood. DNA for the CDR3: TGTGCCAGCAGCTTAGGGATTTCTGGGACAGTAGATCAGCCCCAGCATTTT. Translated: CASSLGISGTVDQPQHF.